Reported below is one T cell receptor (beta chain). Using immunoSEQ multiplex PCR, the repertoire was profiled, and TCRdb retains in-frame clones only, with some absent. The sample yields over 450,000 clones, approximately 80% seen once. This sample was included in a study of shared T cell receptors in the human thymus. The germline CDR1 and CDR2 sequences are MGHRA and YSYEKL. V trimming: 1 base; J trimming: 4 bases; junction bases outside the gene matches: 12. This CDR3 spans 19 amino acids. In addition, the sample was reused for a study of human thymus T cells. As reported in that work: The authors found apparently biased V and J gene usage in thymic and blood repertoires. Unrelated individuals were reported by related research to share highly overlapping thymic repertoires.

The V and J genes are TRBV4-1 and TRBJ2-6; the match to TRBD1 covers 8 bases. The sequenced sample was thymocytes. The sequence derives from a boy less than two years old with a congenital heart defect. CDR3 bases: TGCGCCAGCAGCCAAGTCGGACAGGGTTTGGCCCCCGGGGCCAACGTCCTGACTTTC. It translates to CASSQVGQGLAPGANVLTF.